The clone carrying this T cell receptor beta chain was picked up a small number of times. Germline loops: CDR1 MNHEY, CDR2 SMNVEV (reference sequence). There are 15 residues in the CDR3. The V end was cut by 10 bases, the J end by 0 bases, with 18 bases between. The record originates from a study of naive and memory T cell subsets. Both TRBC1 and TRBC2 were covered by a beta constant-region primer of two equimolar oligonucleotides. One entry per CDR3 protein, called by TCRdb with MiXCR from the UMI-ligation and nested PCR reads. The sample carries roughly 40,000 distinct CDR3 sequences, roughly 13% recorded once.

V usage is TRBV27 and J usage is TRBJ2-5; no firm D call. The clonotype was recovered from a human donor in good health. The material sequenced was effector memory CD4+ T cells from blood. The subset was: effector memory, CD45RA- CD27-. CDR3 loop: CATKILAAHQETQYF. The DNA of the CDR3 is TGTGCCACGAAGATTCTGGCGGCACACCAAGAGACCCAGTACTTC.